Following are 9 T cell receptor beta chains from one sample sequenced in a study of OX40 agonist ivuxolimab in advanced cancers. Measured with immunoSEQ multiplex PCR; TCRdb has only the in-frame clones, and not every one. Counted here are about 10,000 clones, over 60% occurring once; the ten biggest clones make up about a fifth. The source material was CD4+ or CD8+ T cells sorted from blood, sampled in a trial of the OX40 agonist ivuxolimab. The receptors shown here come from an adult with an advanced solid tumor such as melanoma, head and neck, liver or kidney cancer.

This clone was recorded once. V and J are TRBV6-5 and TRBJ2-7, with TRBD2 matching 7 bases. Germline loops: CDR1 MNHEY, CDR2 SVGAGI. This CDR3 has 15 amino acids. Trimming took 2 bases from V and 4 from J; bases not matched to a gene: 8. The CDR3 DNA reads TGTGCCAGCAGTTACCTCGCGGCAGCGGGGTACGAGCAGTACTTC. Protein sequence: CASSYLAAAGYEQYF.

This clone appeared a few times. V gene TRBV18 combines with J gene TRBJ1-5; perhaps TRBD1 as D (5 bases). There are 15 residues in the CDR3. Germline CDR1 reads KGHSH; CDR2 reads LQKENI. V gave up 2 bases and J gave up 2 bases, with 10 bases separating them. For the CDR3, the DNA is TGTGCCAGCTCACCAACTCGGGACGGCAATCAGCCCCAGCATTTT. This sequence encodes CASSPTRDGNQPQHF. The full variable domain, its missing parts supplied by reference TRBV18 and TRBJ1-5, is NAGVMQNPRHLVRRRGQEARLRCSPMKGHSHVYWYRQLPEEGLKFMVYLQKENIIDESGMPKERFSAEFPKEGPSILRIQQVVRGDSAAYFCASSPTRDGNQPQHFGDGTRLSIL.

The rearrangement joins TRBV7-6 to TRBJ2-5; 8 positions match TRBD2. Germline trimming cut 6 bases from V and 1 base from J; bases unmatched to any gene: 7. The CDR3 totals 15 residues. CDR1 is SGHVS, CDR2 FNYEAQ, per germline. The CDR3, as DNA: TGTGCCAGCAGTTATCCCAGCGGGGGCCAAGAGACCCAGTACTTC. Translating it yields CASSYPSGGQETQYF.

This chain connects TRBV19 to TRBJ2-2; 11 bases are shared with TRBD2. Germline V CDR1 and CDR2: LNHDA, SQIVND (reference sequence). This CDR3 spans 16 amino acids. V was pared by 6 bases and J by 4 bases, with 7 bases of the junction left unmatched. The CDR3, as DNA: TGTGCCAGTAGGGGAATAGCGGGGGGGCCCACCGGGGAGCTGTTTTTT. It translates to CASRGIAGGPTGELFF.

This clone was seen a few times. The CDR3 protein is CASSVITGVNTGELFF. CDR3 sequence (DNA): TGTGCCAGCAGCGTAATCACAGGGGTAAACACCGGGGAGCTGTTTTTT. The V call is TRBV9, the J call TRBJ2-2; TRBD1 matches 7 bases. Germline V gene sequence: CDR1 SGDLS, CDR2 YYNGEE. V gave up 1 base and J gave up 2 bases; unmatched junction bases: 5. This CDR3 spans 16 amino acids.

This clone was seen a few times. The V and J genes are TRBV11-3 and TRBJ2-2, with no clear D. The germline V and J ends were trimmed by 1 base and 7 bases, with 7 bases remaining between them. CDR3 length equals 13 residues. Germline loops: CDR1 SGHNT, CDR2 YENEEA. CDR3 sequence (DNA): TGTGCCAGCAGCTTAGTCGTGGGCGGGGAGCTGTTTTTT. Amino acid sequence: CASSLVVGGELFF.

DNA for the CDR3: TGTGCCAGCAGTTTAACAGGGGGCTACGAGCAGTACTTC. Protein: CASSLTGGYEQYF. The chain joins TRBV27 to TRBJ2-7; 8 bases fit TRBD1. Germline loops: CDR1 MNHEY, CDR2 SMNVEV (reference sequence). The junction had 0 bases not matched to a gene; V was cut back by 2 bases and J by 3 bases. The CDR3 sequence is 13 residues long.

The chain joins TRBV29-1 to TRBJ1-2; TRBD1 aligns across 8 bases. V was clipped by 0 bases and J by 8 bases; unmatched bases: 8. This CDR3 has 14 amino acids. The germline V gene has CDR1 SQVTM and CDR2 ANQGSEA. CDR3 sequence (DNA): TGCAGCGTTGAAGACCGGGGGACAGGATCAGGCTACACCTTC. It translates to CSVEDRGTGSGYTF.

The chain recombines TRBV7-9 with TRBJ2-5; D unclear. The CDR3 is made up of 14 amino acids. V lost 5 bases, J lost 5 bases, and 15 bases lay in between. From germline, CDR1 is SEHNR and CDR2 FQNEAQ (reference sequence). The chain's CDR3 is CASSERWALETQYF. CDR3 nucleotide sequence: TGTGCCAGCAGCGAGCGTTGGGCTTTGGAGACCCAGTACTTC.